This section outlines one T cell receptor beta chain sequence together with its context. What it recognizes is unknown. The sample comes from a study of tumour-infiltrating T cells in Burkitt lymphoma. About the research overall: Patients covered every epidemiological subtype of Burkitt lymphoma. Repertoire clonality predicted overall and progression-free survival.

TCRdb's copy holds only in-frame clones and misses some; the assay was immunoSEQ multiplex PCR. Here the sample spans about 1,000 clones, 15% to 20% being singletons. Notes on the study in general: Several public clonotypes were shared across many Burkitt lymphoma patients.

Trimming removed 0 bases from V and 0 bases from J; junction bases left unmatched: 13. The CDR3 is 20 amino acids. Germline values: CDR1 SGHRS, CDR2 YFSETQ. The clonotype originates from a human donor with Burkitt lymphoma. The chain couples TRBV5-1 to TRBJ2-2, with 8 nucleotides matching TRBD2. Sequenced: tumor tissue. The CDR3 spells CASSLAGGSRAVANTGELFF. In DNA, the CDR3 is TGCGCCAGCAGCTTGGCGGGGGGGTCGAGGGCAGTTGCGAACACCGGGGAGCTGTTTTTT.